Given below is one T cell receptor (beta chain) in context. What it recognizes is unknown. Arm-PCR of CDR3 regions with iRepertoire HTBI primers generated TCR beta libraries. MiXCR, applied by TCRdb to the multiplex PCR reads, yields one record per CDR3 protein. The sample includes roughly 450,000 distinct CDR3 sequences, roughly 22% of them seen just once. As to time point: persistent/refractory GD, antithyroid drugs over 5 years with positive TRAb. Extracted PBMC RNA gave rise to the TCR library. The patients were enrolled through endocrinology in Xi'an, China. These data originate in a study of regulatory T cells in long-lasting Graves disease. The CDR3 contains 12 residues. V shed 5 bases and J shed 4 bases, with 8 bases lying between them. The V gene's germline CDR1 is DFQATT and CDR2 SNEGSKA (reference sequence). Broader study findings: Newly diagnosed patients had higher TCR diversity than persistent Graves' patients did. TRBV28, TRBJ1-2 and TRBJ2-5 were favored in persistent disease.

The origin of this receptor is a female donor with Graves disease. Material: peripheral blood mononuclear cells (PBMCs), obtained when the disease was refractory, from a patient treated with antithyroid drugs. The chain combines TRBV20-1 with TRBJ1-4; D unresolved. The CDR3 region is CSALVLNEKLFF. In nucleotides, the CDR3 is TGCAGTGCTTTAGTTCTTAATGAAAAACTGTTTTTT.